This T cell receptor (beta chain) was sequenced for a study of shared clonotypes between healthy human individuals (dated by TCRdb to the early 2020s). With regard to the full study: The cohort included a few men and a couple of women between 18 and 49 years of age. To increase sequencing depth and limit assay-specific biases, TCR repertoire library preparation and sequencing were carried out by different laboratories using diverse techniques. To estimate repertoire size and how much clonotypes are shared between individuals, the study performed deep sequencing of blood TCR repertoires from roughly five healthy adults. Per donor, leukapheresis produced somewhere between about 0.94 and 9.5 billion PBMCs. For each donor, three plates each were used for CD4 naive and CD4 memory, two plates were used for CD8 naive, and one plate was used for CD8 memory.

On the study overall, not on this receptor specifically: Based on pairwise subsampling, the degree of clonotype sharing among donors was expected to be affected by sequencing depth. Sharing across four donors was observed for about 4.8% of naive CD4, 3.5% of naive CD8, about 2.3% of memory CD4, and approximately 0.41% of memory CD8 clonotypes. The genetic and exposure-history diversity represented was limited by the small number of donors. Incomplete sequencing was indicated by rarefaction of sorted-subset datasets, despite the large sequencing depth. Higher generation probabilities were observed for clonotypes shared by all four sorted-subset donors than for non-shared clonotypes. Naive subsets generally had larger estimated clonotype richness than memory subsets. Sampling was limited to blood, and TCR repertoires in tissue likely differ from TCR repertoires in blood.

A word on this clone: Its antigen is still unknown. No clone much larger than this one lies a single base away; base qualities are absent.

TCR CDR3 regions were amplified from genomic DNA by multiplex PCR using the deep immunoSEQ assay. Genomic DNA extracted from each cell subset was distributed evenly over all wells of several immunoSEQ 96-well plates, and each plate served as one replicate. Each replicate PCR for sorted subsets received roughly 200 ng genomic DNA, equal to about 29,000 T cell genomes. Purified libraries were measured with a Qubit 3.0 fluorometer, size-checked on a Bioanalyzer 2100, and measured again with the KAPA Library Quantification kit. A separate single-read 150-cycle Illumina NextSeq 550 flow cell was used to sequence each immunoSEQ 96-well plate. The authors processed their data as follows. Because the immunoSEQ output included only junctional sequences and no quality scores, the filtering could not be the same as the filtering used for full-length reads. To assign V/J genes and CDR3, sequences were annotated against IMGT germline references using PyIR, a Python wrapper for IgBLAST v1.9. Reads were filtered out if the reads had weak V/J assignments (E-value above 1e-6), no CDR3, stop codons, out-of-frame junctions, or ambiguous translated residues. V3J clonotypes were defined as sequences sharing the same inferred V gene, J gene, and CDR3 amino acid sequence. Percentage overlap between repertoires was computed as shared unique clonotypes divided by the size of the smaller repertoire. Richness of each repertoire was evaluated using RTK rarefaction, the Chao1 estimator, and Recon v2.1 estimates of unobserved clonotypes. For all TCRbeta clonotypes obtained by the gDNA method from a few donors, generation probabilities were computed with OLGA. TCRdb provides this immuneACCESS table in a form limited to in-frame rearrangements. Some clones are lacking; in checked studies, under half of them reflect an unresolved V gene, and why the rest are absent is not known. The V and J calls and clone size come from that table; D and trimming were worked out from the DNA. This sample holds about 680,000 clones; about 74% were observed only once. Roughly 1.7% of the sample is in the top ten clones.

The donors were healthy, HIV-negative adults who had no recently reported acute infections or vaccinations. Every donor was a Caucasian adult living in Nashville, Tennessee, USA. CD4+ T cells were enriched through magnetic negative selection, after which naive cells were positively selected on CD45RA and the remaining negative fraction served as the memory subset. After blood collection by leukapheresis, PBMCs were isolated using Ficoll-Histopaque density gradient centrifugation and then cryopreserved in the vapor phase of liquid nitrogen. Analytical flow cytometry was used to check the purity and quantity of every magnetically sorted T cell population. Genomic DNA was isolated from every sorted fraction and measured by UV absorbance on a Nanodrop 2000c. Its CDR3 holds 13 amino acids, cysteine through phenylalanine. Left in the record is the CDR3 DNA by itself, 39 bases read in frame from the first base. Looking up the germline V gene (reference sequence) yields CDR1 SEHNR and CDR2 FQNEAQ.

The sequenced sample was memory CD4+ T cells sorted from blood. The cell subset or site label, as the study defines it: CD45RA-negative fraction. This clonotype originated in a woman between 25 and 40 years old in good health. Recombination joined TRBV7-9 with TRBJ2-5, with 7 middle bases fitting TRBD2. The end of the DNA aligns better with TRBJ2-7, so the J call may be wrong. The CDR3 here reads CASSLAAGDEQYF. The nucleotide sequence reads TGTGCCAGCAGCTTAGCGGCGGGAGACGAGCAGTACTTC.